Here is one T cell receptor (beta chain) with its context. Its antigen is unidentified. This sample was taken from a study of T cell repertoires in cytomegalovirus infection. About the study: HLA-C-restricted CMV epitopes, recently identified, and well-studied HLA-B-restricted ones were used by the study. Based on public TCR beta signatures, there were indications of CMV infection and of a matching HLA type.

V lost 4 bases, J lost 0 bases, and 12 bases lay in between. The CDR3 spans 14 residues. CDR1 SQVTM and CDR2 ANQGSEA come from the germline V gene. Findings and limits, study-wide: The study identified carriers of CMV plus the relevant HLA from cumulative public TCR beta family frequency.

Using its own MiXCR run on the reads, TCRdb lists one record per CDR3 protein. The sample has about 63,000 distinct CDR3 sequences, around 20% seen once. The V and J genes are TRBV29-1 and TRBJ1-2, with D perhaps matching TRBD1 (5 bases). Sample: CD8+ T cells from cultured PBMCs, taken from culture after CMV antigen stimulation. This clonotype was sampled from a human donor in good health (CMV status not recorded). Some clones in this sample may be carry-over from other donors' samples. The CDR3 sequence: CSVVGELANYGYTF. The CDR3, as DNA: TGCAGCGTTGTGGGGGAGTTAGCTAACTATGGCTACACCTTC.